This TCR beta chain was documented in a study of cytomegalovirus exposure and HLA in healthy donors. Study-level points and caveats: Most TCR sequences were uncommon, yet certain public TCRs appeared in many donors. Testing in vitro showed a few CMV-associated chains specific for CMV antigens. Some TCR beta chains (about 180 of them) were listed as cytomegalovirus-associated. As was reported, the classifier diagnosed cytomegalovirus status with high specificity and sensitivity.

Produced via immunoSEQ multiplex PCR; TCRdb's table is partial and in-frame only. The sample lists more than 250,000 clones, less than 95% occurring once. Per the germline V gene, CDR1 is SGHAT and CDR2 is FQNNGV. Trimming stripped 2 bases from V and 3 bases from J, with 15 bases between. There are 16 residues in the CDR3. Note on this clone: What it recognizes is unknown.

The sequence derives from a woman in her 30s in good health and CMV-seronegative. This chain connects TRBV11-2 to TRBJ2-3; a weak D match, TRBD1 (5 bases). The sample comprised PBMCs. The CDR3 nucleotides are TGTGCCAGCAGCTTATGGTCCAGGGTCGGAACAGATACGCAGTATTTT. Amino acids: CASSLWSRVGTDTQYF. Supplemented by reference TRBV11-2 and TRBJ2-3, the full variable domain reads EAGVAQSPRYKIIEKRQSVAFWCNPISGHATLYWYQQILGQGPKLLIQFQNNGVVDDSQLPKDRFSAERLKGVDSTLKIQPAKLEDSAVYLCASSLWSRVGTDTQYFGPGTRLTVL.